The sequence of this T cell receptor (beta chain) was determined in a study of shared clonotypes between healthy human individuals. Turning to the study itself: Serving as donors were a couple of women and a few men, whose ages spanned 18 to 49. Plates per donor: three CD4 naive, three CD4 memory, two CD8 naive, one CD8 memory.

This clone has at least ten counts. Profiling relied on immunoSEQ multiplex PCR, and the TCRdb table lists in-frame clones only, not all of them. There are 650,000 to 800,000 clones in the sample; 72% occur only once, and roughly 1.8% lies in the top ten. Material: memory CD4+ T cells sorted from blood. The subset was: CD45RA-negative fraction. The receptor was isolated from a woman aged 25 to 39 in good health.

The chain's CDR3 is CASSLGGGTDTQYF. The CDR3, as DNA: TGTGCCAGCAGCTTGGGCGGGGGCACAGATACGCAGTATTTT. The rearrangement uses TRBV11-1 and TRBJ2-3; maybe TRBD2 (6 bases). The CDR3 consists of 14 residues. Germline V gene sequence: CDR1 SGHAT, CDR2 FQDESV (reference sequence). V lost 3 bases and J 1 base, leaving 8 bases between the germline ends. The variable domain in full, completed from reference TRBV11-1 and TRBJ2-3, reads EAEVAQSPRYKITEKSQAVAFWCDPISGHATLYWYRQILGQGPELLVQFQDESVVDDSQLPKDRFSAERLKGVDSTLKIQPAELGDSAMYLCASSLGGGTDTQYFGPGTRLTVL.